The 8 T cell receptor beta chains below all came from one sample that was sequenced in a study of blood T cells in healthy people across ages (dated by TCRdb to about 2015). Preparation of the library involved 5' RACE. The instrument given in TCRdb is Illumina HiSeq 2500. The second PCR ran for about 7 to 11 cycles and used a J-beta primer mix along with a sample-barcoded 5' primer. Through fastp at Q25 and MiXCR, TCRdb rebuilt clones from the public reads, retaining in-frame beta chains. Rows with one shared CDR3 protein collapse into an entry with the most common genes and DNA. The sample table lists hundreds of thousands of distinct CDR3 sequences, under 65% of them with a count of one. In total, the top ten clones hold 30% to 40% of the sample. Specimen: blood. These receptors all stem from a man aged 55 to 69 in good health.

On this clonotype: The junction departs from germline at one end; a sequencing error may be responsible. J is TRBJ2-5 and V is TRBV18, with D hard to call. The CDR3 runs to 16 residues. Germline V gene lookup returns CDR1 KGHSH and CDR2 LQKENI. CDR3: CASSPLYKSAEETQYF. The DNA for the CDR3 is TGTGCCAGCTCCCCACTCTACAAGAGCGCAGAGGAGACCCAGTACTTC.

This clonotype was observed a few times. The chain recombines TRBV5-1 with TRBJ2-5, with D perhaps TRBD1 (6 bases). CDR3 size: 14 residues. The V end was cut by 3 bases, the J end by 3 bases, with 12 bases between. In germline, CDR1 is SGHRS, CDR2 YFSETQ. The CDR3 DNA follows: TGCGCCAGCAGCTCCGGACAGAAGAAAGAGACCCAGTACTTC. Its protein is CASSSGQKKETQYF.

The CDR3 spells CASSLVGGRTSGANVLTF. DNA of the CDR3: TGCGCCAGCAGCTTGGTTGGGGGGCGAACCTCTGGGGCCAACGTCCTGACTTTC. The chain employs TRBV5-1 and TRBJ2-6; either TRBD1 or TRBD2 may supply D (6 bases each). V shed 0 bases and J shed 0 bases, with 13 bases lying between them. This CDR3 has 18 residues. Per the germline V gene, CDR1 is SGHRS and CDR2 is YFSETQ. The complete variable domain, with remaining parts taken from reference TRBV5-1 and TRBJ2-6, reads KAGVTQTPRYLIKTRGQQVTLSCSPISGHRSVSWYQQTPGQGLQFLFEYFSETQRNKGNFPGRFSGRQFSNSRSEMNVSTLELGDSALYLCASSLVGGRTSGANVLTFGAGSRLTVL.

V gene TRBV18 combines with J gene TRBJ2-1, with 9 positions matching TRBD1. In germline, CDR1 is KGHSH, CDR2 LQKENI. The trim removed 4 bases at V and 6 bases at J, leaving 10 bases unmatched. The CDR3 is 16 residues long. The DNA for the CDR3 is TGTGCCAGCTCACGGGAGGGACAGGGAGCAGGCAATGAGCAGTTCTTC. It codes for CASSREGQGAGNEQFF.

This clonotype was seen a few times. This chain uses TRBV29-1 with TRBJ2-2; 7 bases align to TRBD1. With V trimmed by 4 bases and J by 6 bases, 5 bases remained unmatched. Per the germline V gene, CDR1 is SQVTM and CDR2 is ANQGSEA. The length of the CDR3 is 13 residues. The DNA for the CDR3 is TGCAGCGTTGTTGCCCAGGGGGCCGGGGAGCTGTTTTTT. Its translation: CSVVAQGAGELFF.

This clonotype was detected a few times. The chain couples TRBV12-3 or TRBV12-4 to TRBJ2-3; no firm D call. The V gene lost 6 bases and the J gene lost 6 bases, with 7 bases spanning the gap. This CDR3 comprises 11 residues. The CDR3 DNA reads TGTGCCAGCAGCATCCCGGATACGCAGTATTTT. This gives the protein CASSIPDTQYF.

J is TRBJ1-6 and V is TRBV27; tentatively, D is TRBD1 (6 bases). Deletions cut 6 bases from V and 12 bases from J, with 12 bases between. Germline V lookup: CDR1 MNHEY, CDR2 SMNVEV (reference sequence). The CDR3 has 12 amino acids. The chain's CDR3 is CASSFRTEPLHF. CDR3 in DNA: TGTGCCAGCAGCTTCCGGACAGAACCCCTCCACTTT.

The chain combines TRBV2 with TRBJ1-2; no clear D gene. Germline values: CDR1 SNHLY, CDR2 FYNNEI. CDR3 length: 13 amino acids. The V end was cut by 0 bases, the J end by 4 bases, with 6 bases between. The CDR3 nucleotides are TGTGCCAGCAGTGAAGCGCACAGCTATGGCTACACCTTC. The encoded protein is CASSEAHSYGYTF.